This is a list of T cell receptor beta chains from one sample in a study of blood T cell repertoires in COVID-19. Repertoires were generated with immunoSEQ multiplex PCR, while TCRdb's copy carries only in-frame clones and drops some. The sample lists roughly 53,000 clones, 80% to 90% occurring once. Sequencing was performed on peripheral blood. These receptors originate from a man aged 55 to 70 with acute or convalescent COVID-19. Both conserved end residues are part of each CDR3. D genes are given only for firm matches. Clone size is not always given. Where it is, it says once, few, many or a class for expanded clones.

V gene	clone size	J gene	D gene	CDR3 DNA	CDR3 protein
TRBV11-3	-	TRBJ1-6	-	TGTGCCAGCAGCTTATCTGAGGATTCACCCCTCCACTTT	CASSLSEDSPLHF
TRBV4-2	-	TRBJ2-2	TRBD2	TGTGCCAGCAGCTTCCAGCGGGGGGCCCCCTCGAACACCGGGGAGCTGTTTTTT	CASSFQRGAPSNTGELFF
TRBV3-1/TRBV3-2	-	TRBJ2-7	TRBD2	TGTGCCAGCAGCCAAGGACTAGCGGGGGGGCGGCAGTACTTC	CASSQGLAGGRQYF
TRBV6-6	-	TRBJ1-1	-	TGTGCCAGCATCTTAAGCGGAATTATTGCTGAAGCTTTCTTT	CASILSGIIAEAFF
TRBV2	-	TRBJ1-5	-	TGTGCCAGCAAGTTTACGACAAGCTCTTATCAGCCCCAGCATTTT	CASKFTTSSYQPQHF
TRBV27	-	TRBJ1-4	-	TGTGCCAGCAGGTGGCAGGTGCTGGCAACTAATGAAAAACTGTTTTTT	CASRWQVLATNEKLFF
TRBV5-1	once	TRBJ2-7	TRBD1	TGCGCCAGCAGCCTGACAGGGACCACCTACGAGCAGTACTTC	CASSLTGTTYEQYF
TRBV19	-	TRBJ1-5	TRBD1	TGTGCCAGTAGTCTCCAAGCCGGGACAGGGCACTCACGGGGCAATCAGCCCCAGCATTTT	CASSLQAGTGHSRGNQPQHF
TRBV5-1	-	TRBJ2-1	TRBD1	TGCGCCAGCAGCTTGGAAGGGACAGGGGGCGCTAATGAGCAGTTCTTC	CASSLEGTGGANEQFF
TRBV3-1/TRBV3-2	-	TRBJ1-2	TRBD1	TGTGCCAGCAGCGCCCGGACAGGGAAATTGAACTATGGCTACACCTTC	CASSARTGKLNYGYTF
TRBV11-2	-	TRBJ1-1	-	TGTGCCAGCAGCTCCAAAGGGGGGGAGGCCACTGAAGCTTTCTTT	CASSSKGGEATEAFF
TRBV5-1	-	TRBJ2-1	TRBD1	TGCGCCAGCAGCCCCGGACAGGGGTACAATGAGCAGTTCTTC	CASSPGQGYNEQFF
TRBV25-1	-	TRBJ1-4	TRBD1	TGTGCCAGCAGTGACGGGACAGGGCTTAATGAAAAACTGTTTTTT	CASSDGTGLNEKLFF
TRBV2	few	TRBJ2-1	TRBD1	TGTGCCAGCAGTGGGGAACAGGGGACCACCAATGAGCAGTTCTTC	CASSGEQGTTNEQFF
TRBV11-2	-	TRBJ2-3	-	TGTGCCAGCAGCCTTTGGGACACGACTTTTTCTAGCACAGATACGCAGTATTTT	CASSLWDTTFSSTDTQYF
TRBV9	-	TRBJ2-1	-	TGTGCCAGCAGCCCCTACGGGAGTCCTAACAATGAGCAGTTCTTC	CASSPYGSPNNEQFF
TRBV6-6	-	TRBJ2-5	TRBD1	TGTGCCGCCCGACAGGGCCGGAGGGAGACCCAGTACTTC	CAARQGRRETQYF
TRBV6-5	-	TRBJ1-1	-	TGTGCCAGCACCCAACGAGGTGCAGGGGAAGCTTTCTTT	CASTQRGAGEAFF
TRBV11-2	-	TRBJ1-1	-	TGTGCCAGCAGCCAACAGCGGATGAACACTGAAGCTTTCTTT	CASSQQRMNTEAFF
TRBV19	-	TRBJ2-1	TRBD1	TGTGCCAGTAGTATTTCCTCAGGGGGCACCTACAATGAGCAGTTCTTC	CASSISSGGTYNEQFF
TRBV19	once	TRBJ1-6	-	TGTGCCAGTAGCCTCCGCGGGGGGGGGCCCTCACCCCTCCACTTT	CASSLRGGGPSPLHF
TRBV3-1/TRBV3-2	-	TRBJ1-1	TRBD1	TGTGCCAGCAGCGATAGTACCGGGACAGGGGTCGGTGAAGCTTTCTTT	CASSDSTGTGVGEAFF
TRBV7-9	-	TRBJ2-5	-	TGTGCCAGCAGCTTAACCCCCGAGGAGACCCAGTACTTC	CASSLTPEETQYF
TRBV24-1	-	TRBJ2-3	-	TGTGCCACCAGTGAGAGGCACATTGCAGATACGCAGTATTTT	CATSERHIADTQYF
TRBV25-1	-	TRBJ1-4	-	TGTGCCAGCAGTGATCACTATAATGAAAAACTGTTTTTT	CASSDHYNEKLFF
TRBV7-2	-	TRBJ1-5	TRBD1	TGTGCCAGCAGCTTAGGGGACAGGACGGATCAGCCCCAGCATTTT	CASSLGDRTDQPQHF
TRBV19	-	TRBJ1-5	-	TGTGCCAGTAGAAGGGGGTCTCAGAGCAATCAGCCCCAGCATTTT	CASRRGSQSNQPQHF
TRBV27	once	TRBJ1-5	TRBD1	TGTGCCAGCAGTTTATCGGGGACAGGGGTACGGGGGCCCCAGCATTTT	CASSLSGTGVRGPQHF
TRBV21-1	-	TRBJ2-2	-	TGTGCCAGCAGCAGGCGGGTTCGCACCGGGGAGCTGTTTTTT	CASSRRVRTGELFF
TRBV29-1	-	TRBJ2-7	-	TGCAGCGTTGAAGGGCTGGCGGCACCTTACGAGCAGTACTTC	CSVEGLAAPYEQYF
TRBV25-1	-	TRBJ2-5	-	TGTGCCAGCAGTGAAGTGTCACGGGGGAGAGAGACCCAGTACTTC	CASSEVSRGRETQYF
TRBV6-1	-	TRBJ1-1	-	TGTGCCAGCAGTGAAGCGGAGGGGCGCGCTGAAGCTTTCTTT	CASSEAEGRAEAFF
TRBV29-1	once	TRBJ2-5	-	TGCAGCGTGAGGCAGGGGGGTTGGGAGACCCAGTACTTC	CSVRQGGWETQYF
TRBV5-1	-	TRBJ2-2	TRBD1	TGCGCTAGCAGCTTGGCGAGATCCGGGACAGGGTCGGGCACCGGGGAGCTGTTTTTT	CASSLARSGTGSGTGELFF
TRBV11-2	once	TRBJ1-2	-	TGTGCCAGCAGCTTTACAGGGTTCGGTTACACCTTC	CASSFTGFGYTF
TRBV24-1	-	TRBJ1-5	-	TGTGCCACCAGTGTTCCAGGTGCAAATCAGCCCCAGCATTTT	CATSVPGANQPQHF
TRBV9	-	TRBJ1-5	TRBD1	TGTGCCAGCAGCGCCTCGACAGGGGATAATCAGCCCCAGCATTTT	CASSASTGDNQPQHF
TRBV21-1	-	TRBJ1-5	-	TGTGCCAGCAGCAAATTTAGCTCCTCCCCCGGACAGGCTCGGGGAGAGCCCCAGCATTTT	CASSKFSSSPGQARGEPQHF
TRBV29-1	-	TRBJ1-4	TRBD1	TGCAGCGTTCACAGACCCGGGACAGGAAAACTGTTTTTT	CSVHRPGTGKLFF
TRBV29-1	-	TRBJ1-2	-	TGCAGCGTCGGACAGACATATGGCTACACCTTC	CSVGQTYGYTF
TRBV6-5	-	TRBJ2-5	TRBD1	TGTGCCAGCAGGCCCACAGGGGATGGGGAGACCCAGTACTTC	CASRPTGDGETQYF
TRBV7-2	-	TRBJ2-1	TRBD1	TGTGCCAGCAGCTGGGGGACAGGCTCCTACAATGAGCAGTTCTTC	CASSWGTGSYNEQFF
TRBV9	-	TRBJ1-1	-	TGTGCCAGCAGCGTATCAGGGGCCCTCGACCACACTGAAGCTTTCTTT	CASSVSGALDHTEAFF
TRBV6-5	-	TRBJ1-2	-	TGTGCCAGCAGTTATACGTCTCAGGGGAAGGATGGCTACACCTTC	CASSYTSQGKDGYTF
TRBV3-1/TRBV3-2	few	TRBJ1-6	TRBD1	TGTGCCAGCAGCCACAGGGGGGATTCACCCCTCCACTTT	CASSHRGDSPLHF
TRBV5-1	-	TRBJ1-3	TRBD1	TGCGCCAGCAGCTTGGGGACAGGAGGAAACACCATATATTTT	CASSLGTGGNTIYF
TRBV4-2	-	TRBJ2-7	TRBD2	TGTGCCAGCAGCCAAGATAGCGGGGGAGGCTACGAGCAGTACTTC	CASSQDSGGGYEQYF
TRBV5-1	-	TRBJ2-3	-	TGCGCCAGCAGCTCGGTGGGGGCGGCCCGAGCAGATACGCAGTATTTT	CASSSVGAARADTQYF
TRBV5-4	-	TRBJ1-2	TRBD1	TGTGCCAGCAGCTCTGGACAGGACTATGGCTACACCTTC	CASSSGQDYGYTF
TRBV15	-	TRBJ2-7	-	TGTGCCACCAGCAGAGGAGGGGAGGACTACGAGCAGTACTTC	CATSRGGEDYEQYF
TRBV27	-	TRBJ1-5	-	TGTGCCAGCAGTACCTCCGGGTACAGGGATCAGCCCCAGCATTTT	CASSTSGYRDQPQHF
TRBV5-1	once	TRBJ1-4	TRBD1	TGCGCCAGCAGGACAGGGGGCGGGGATGAAAAACTGTTTTTT	CASRTGGGDEKLFF
TRBV3-1/TRBV3-2	-	TRBJ2-7	TRBD2	TGTGCCAGCAGCCAAGATCGCCTAGCGGGGAGGAGCTCCTACGAGCAGTACTTC	CASSQDRLAGRSSYEQYF
TRBV2	-	TRBJ1-1	TRBD1	TGTGCCAGCAGCCGAGGGGGACAGGGATCCATGAACACTGAAGCTTTCTTT	CASSRGGQGSMNTEAFF